This entry concerns a single TCR beta chain. The data derive from a study of blood T cells in healthy people across ages. CDR3 length: 17 amino acids. In germline, CDR1 is SGHDT, CDR2 YYEEEE. V was clipped by 6 bases and J by 0 bases, with 21 bases between them. Through a sample-barcoded 5' primer and a J-beta primer mix, a second PCR was run for roughly 7 to 11 cycles. TCRdb redid the calling of the 5' RACE reads with MiXCR, one entry per CDR3 protein. In the table there are 650,000 to 800,000 distinct CDR3 sequences, approximately 52% of which are singletons. The V gene is TRBV5-6, the J gene TRBJ1-1; no reliable D call. This clonotype was obtained from a woman older than 75 in good health. Sequenced input: blood. The CDR3 DNA follows: TGTGCCAGCAAAGATTTTTCCCAGAGAGAACTGAACACTGAAGCTTTCTTT. Protein product: CASKDFSQRELNTEAFF. The whole variable domain, remainder taken from reference TRBV5-6 and TRBJ1-1, is DAGVTQSPTHLIKTRGQQVTLRCSPKSGHDTVSWYQQALGQGPQFIFQYYEEEERQRGNFPDRFSGHQFPNYSSELNVNALLLGDSALYLCASKDFSQRELNTEAFFGQGTRLTVV.